The 14 T cell receptor beta chains below all came from one sample that was sequenced in a study of T-cell reconstitution after alpha-beta-depleted transplantation in children. A TCRbeta library incorporating unique molecular identifiers was prepared. MiXCR, run by TCRdb on the PCR reads, gives a single entry per CDR3 protein. The sample has around 96,000 distinct CDR3 sequences; roughly an eighth are singletons. The sequencing here drew on PBMCs from the stem cell graft donor, taken from the stem cell graft. The receptors originated from a human donor who donated a stem cell graft to a child with inherited bone marrow failure.

This clonotype was counted ten times or more. J is TRBJ1-2 and V is TRBV7-2, with D possibly being TRBD1 (6 bases). Looked up from germline, CDR1 is SGHTA and CDR2 is FQGNSA. Trimming cost V 1 base and J 4 bases, with 10 bases left between them. This CDR3 has 14 amino acids. The CDR3 reads CASSLGGLPYGYTF. The CDR3 DNA follows: TGTGCCAGCAGCTTAGGGGGGCTCCCCTATGGCTACACCTTC. Full variable domain (remainder filled in from reference TRBV7-2 and TRBJ1-2): GAGVSQSPSNKVTEKGKDVELRCDPISGHTALYWYRQSLGQGLEFLIYFQGNSAPDKSGLPSDRFSAERTGGSVSTLTIQRTQQEDSAVYLCASSLGGLPYGYTFGSGTRLTVV.

With regard to this clonotype: This may be a read error: a much more frequent sequence differs by one nucleotide. J is TRBJ2-1 and V is TRBV4-1; 10 bases agree with TRBD2. The CDR3 extends over 14 amino acids. The germline V gene has CDR1 MGHRA and CDR2 YSYEKL. V gave up 8 bases and J gave up 8 bases; unmatched junction bases: 9. CDR3 nucleotide sequence: TGCGCCAGCCGCCCCCAGCGGGAGGGCGATGAGCAGTTCTTC. Translating it yields CASRPQREGDEQFF.

This clonotype was detected many times. One end of the junction is discordant with germline, which a read error may explain. V usage is TRBV7-7 and J usage is TRBJ1-5; D is undetermined. The germline gives CDR1 SSHAT, CDR2 FNYEAQ (reference sequence). CDR3 length: 13 residues. CDR3 DNA: TGTGCTAGCAGCGCGTTAAAGGCTCAGCCCCAGCATTTT. Its translation is CASSALKAQPQHF.

This clonotype has ten or more counts. The chain couples TRBV7-9 to TRBJ1-1; D is ambiguous. This CDR3 has 14 residues. CDR1 and CDR2 from the germline V gene are SEHNR and FQNEAQ (reference sequence). Trimming left V 3 bases short and J 1 base short, with 9 bases between. The CDR3 region has the DNA TGTGCCAGCAGCTTTAGGGCAGCGAACACTGAAGCTTTCTTT. Translation gives CASSFRAANTEAFF.

This clonotype showed up many times. The chain combines TRBV9 with TRBJ1-5; no definite D call. Germline values: CDR1 SGDLS, CDR2 YYNGEE. This CDR3 has 13 amino acids. Deletions cut 4 bases from V and 6 bases from J, with 11 bases between. The CDR3 DNA reads TGTGCCAGCAGCCTAGAGGACTTTCAGCCCCAGCATTTT. It translates to CASSLEDFQPQHF.

This clonotype was seen ten or more times. The rearrangement links TRBV20-1 to TRBJ2-7; 8 bases map to TRBD2. J gave up 4 bases and V 0 bases, and 8 bases lay outside the gene matches. The CDR3 totals 15 residues. Germline V gene data show CDR1 as DFQATT and CDR2 as SNEGSKA (reference sequence). Written as DNA, the CDR3 is TGCAGTGCTAGAGATAGCGGGGCTCCGTCTTACGAGCAGTACTTC. Encoded protein: CSARDSGAPSYEQYF.

This clonotype was recorded a few times. V usage is TRBV10-3 and J usage is TRBJ1-2, with no clear D. The V end lost 0 bases, the J end lost 9 bases, and 8 bases lay between the germline ends. The CDR3 is made up of 12 amino acids. The germline gives CDR1 ENHRY, CDR2 SYGVKD. CDR3 loop: CAISESGERYTF. CDR3 DNA sequence: TGTGCCATCAGTGAGTCCGGGGAGCGCTACACCTTC.

The table lists this clonotype with many counts. The CDR3 bases are TGCGCCAGCAGCCAAGAACCCCGGAGAAACACCATATATTTT. It encodes CASSQEPRRNTIYF. The V and J genes are TRBV4-1 and TRBJ1-3, with D uncertain. Germline CDR1 reads MGHRA; CDR2 reads YSYEKL. The CDR3 runs to 14 residues. The V and J ends lost 0 bases and 5 bases respectively, with 8 bases between them.

The sample holds a few counts of this clonotype. V is TRBV28 and J is TRBJ2-3; 11 bases agree with TRBD2. With V trimmed by 0 bases and J by 5 bases, 4 bases remained unmatched. This CDR3 is built from 16 residues. In germline, CDR1 is MDHEN, CDR2 SYDVKM. DNA of the CDR3: TGTGCCAGCAGTTTATGGGGGACTAGCGGAGAAGATACGCAGTATTTT. This codes for CASSLWGTSGEDTQYF.

This clonotype was counted a few times. This sequence joins TRBV5-1 and TRBJ2-1; 7 bases are a match to TRBD1. The germline V gene encodes CDR1 SGHRS and CDR2 YFSETQ. Losses at the gene ends were 0 bases for V and 5 bases for J; bases not matched to a gene: 5. CDR3 length equals 15 residues. Here the CDR3 DNA reads TGCGCCAGCAGCTTGGTGGCAGGGGGTAACAATGAGCAGTTCTTC. This translates into CASSLVAGGNNEQFF.

There are many counts of this clonotype. V is TRBV5-1 and J is TRBJ1-6; TRBD1 matches at 8 bases. The germline CDR1 and CDR2 sequences are SGHRS and YFSETQ. This CDR3 has 17 amino acids. V was clipped by 4 bases and J by 4 bases; unmatched bases: 10. The chain's CDR3 is CASSAVTGERYNSPLHF. CDR3 sequence (DNA): TGCGCCAGCAGCGCCGTGACAGGGGAACGATATAATTCACCCCTCCACTTT.

At least ten counts were recorded for this clonotype. The genes are TRBV12-3 or TRBV12-4 and TRBJ2-7, with D possibly TRBD2 on 6 matching bases. Trimming removed 2 bases at V and 6 bases at J, with 14 bases between. This CDR3 has 14 amino acids. Written as DNA, the CDR3 is TGTGCCAGCAGTTTATGGGGGGATCGCAGCGAGCAGTACTTC. Translated, it gives CASSLWGDRSEQYF.

The table lists this clonotype with many counts. The chain recombines TRBV2 with TRBJ1-2; D is possibly TRBD1 (6 bases). The ends were cut back, 6 bases at V and 1 base at J, with 9 bases in the middle. CDR3 size: 13 residues. Germline V gives CDR1 SNHLY, CDR2 FYNNEI. The CDR3 protein is CASRQGLNYGYTF. The CDR3 DNA sequence: TGTGCCAGCAGACAGGGCCTTAACTATGGCTACACCTTC.

The chain uses TRBV7-6 and TRBJ2-7; a weak D match, TRBD1 (6 bases). Germline V gene data show CDR1 as SGHVS and CDR2 as FNYEAQ. The CDR3 loop spans 14 amino acids. Between the trimmed V and J ends, which lost 5 bases and 6 bases, there was a span of 17 bases. The CDR3 here is CASSAGQRGGEQYF. As DNA, the CDR3 is TGTGCCAGCAGCGCAGGACAGAGAGGAGGCGAGCAGTACTTC.